This is a list of T cell receptor beta chains from one sample in a study of long-term antiretroviral therapy in people with HIV. Some clones are missing from TCRdb's copy, which holds only in-frame ones; the method was immunoSEQ multiplex PCR. This sample has 15,000 or so clones, with 70% to 90% found just once. Material: unsorted PBMCs, obtained roughly 2.3 years before starting antiretroviral therapy. These receptors were collected from a woman aged 25 to 39 with HIV. CDR3s leave out the opening cysteine and the closing phenylalanine or tryptophan. Rows give clone size only sometimes, using once, few, many, or a class for an expanded clone.

J,size,V,CDR3
TRBJ2-7,-,TRBV7-2,ASSLSGQGVYYEQY
TRBJ2-1,-,TRBV7-9,ASSSHTGGLMAEQF
TRBJ2-1,-,TRBV19,ASRLGTSSYNEQF
TRBJ2-5,once,TRBV5-1,ASSPGHGLRLETQY
TRBJ2-1,-,TRBV5-1,ASSLDSGAYNEQF
TRBJ1-5,-,TRBV6-1,ASSGTVYSNQPQH
TRBJ1-4,-,TRBV10-3,AVYDRATNEKLF
TRBJ1-6,few,TRBV29-1,SVEGGAPLH
TRBJ2-7,-,TRBV4-1,ASSHPQRYEQY
TRBJ2-1,-,TRBV25-1,ASSDGTGGSYNEQF
TRBJ1-6,-,TRBV4-3,ASSQDSRHSPLH
TRBJ2-7,-,TRBV5-6,ASSRPGQGSYEQY
TRBJ1-1,-,TRBV27,ASARRGDTEAF
TRBJ1-6,-,TRBV30,AWSVGSPLH
TRBJ1-1,-,TRBV30,AWSVGTGYLEAF
TRBJ2-3,-,TRBV6-5,ASSPSSGSGTQY
TRBJ2-1,-,TRBV30,AWSAGENNEQF
TRBJ2-5,-,TRBV7-2,ASSLSAGGQETQY
TRBJ2-7,-,TRBV4-1,ASSQDPRGGASEQY
TRBJ2-7,once,TRBV6-5,ASSYMDSPYEQY
TRBJ1-3,-,TRBV10-3,ATAPDRDSGNTIY
TRBJ1-5,-,TRBV6-6,ASSRQNNQPQH
TRBJ1-4,-,TRBV7-2,ASSFTGGAYEKLF
TRBJ1-6,-,TRBV19,ASSIPTLEGLISPLH
TRBJ2-7,-,TRBV30,AWSRKQRSYEQY
TRBJ1-5,-,TRBV5-8,ASSQQAGGNQPQH
TRBJ2-1,-,TRBV27,ASVTGRNEQF
TRBJ1-2,-,TRBV10-2,ASRGLGTGGAGDYGYT
TRBJ1-6,-,TRBV11-2,ASSLEAGGPNSPLH
TRBJ2-5,-,TRBV28,ASSLYAPWAEKEETQY
TRBJ1-6,-,TRBV19,ASSARPSSPLH
TRBJ1-4,-,TRBV4-3,ASSLNPGDEKLF